These 18 T cell receptor beta chains came from one sample sequenced in a study of sequential checkpoint blockade in melanoma. TCRdb's copy holds only in-frame clones and misses some; the assay was immunoSEQ multiplex PCR. This table has about 22,000 clones, 80% appearing once. The treatment was: randomized to nivolumab then ipilimumab (arm A) or the reverse (arm B). The input for sequencing was CD8+ T cells sorted from blood (inferred from file names), taken from a patient given nivolumab and ipilimumab in sequence. The receptors derive from a human donor with melanoma.

V gene TRBV19 combines with J gene TRBJ2-1, with D perhaps matching TRBD2 (6 bases). The CDR3 consists of 16 residues. V was shortened by 4 bases and J by 5 bases, with 18 bases between the two germline ends. Germline CDR1 and CDR2: LNHDA and SQIVND (reference sequence). The CDR3 region is CASSTPAEGAHNEQFF. CDR3 in DNA: TGTGCCAGTAGTACCCCCGCGGAGGGAGCGCACAATGAGCAGTTCTTC.

The chain recombines TRBV7-9 with TRBJ1-4, with 7 bases aligning to TRBD1. Losses at the gene ends were 2 bases for V and 3 bases for J; bases not matched to a gene: 3. The CDR3 covers 15 residues. Germline CDR1 and CDR2: SEHNR and FQNEAQ (reference sequence). The CDR3 DNA is TGTGCCAGCAGCTTAAAAACAGGGGCTAATGAAAAACTGTTTTTT. Its protein is CASSLKTGANEKLFF.

This clone was seen only a few times. The chain is built from TRBV7-9 and TRBJ2-1, with a weak D call TRBD1 (5 bases). CDR3 length: 12 residues. Germline CDR1 reads SEHNR; CDR2 reads FQNEAQ (reference sequence). Trimming shortened V by 5 bases and J by 7 bases, and 9 bases separated the two germline ends. CDR3 DNA sequence: TGTGCCAGCAGCGTAAGGGGTAATGAGCAGTTCTTC. The encoded protein is CASSVRGNEQFF.

V gene TRBV11-2 combines with J gene TRBJ2-7, with D perhaps TRBD2 (7 bases). The V and J ends lost 1 base and 3 bases respectively, with 13 bases between them. Germline CDR1 SGHAT, CDR2 FQNNGV. The CDR3 contains 15 residues. CDR3 amino acids: CASSLGGGRHYEQYF. The DNA for the CDR3 is TGTGCCAGCAGCTTAGGGGGGGGCAGACACTACGAGCAGTACTTC.

The gene calls are TRBV11-3 and TRBJ2-5; TRBD2 matches 14 bases. Germline CDR1 SGHNT, CDR2 YENEEA. The CDR3 is made up of 16 amino acids. The V and J ends lost 5 bases and 4 bases, in that order; junction bases with no gene match: 6. This CDR3 is CASSVRLAGGGETQYF. DNA for the CDR3: TGTGCCAGCAGCGTCCGACTAGCGGGAGGGGGAGAGACCCAGTACTTC.

The chain combines TRBV5-1 with TRBJ2-5; D possibly corresponds to TRBD2 (5 bases). Between the trimmed V and J ends, which lost 2 bases and 1 base, there was a span of 15 bases. The germline V gene has CDR1 SGHRS and CDR2 YFSETQ. CDR3 size: 16 residues. The DNA of the CDR3 is TGCGCCAGCAGCTTTCGGAGGAGCTACCCCCAAGAGACCCAGTACTTC. The encoded protein is CASSFRRSYPQETQYF. Variable domain in full (rest from reference TRBV5-1 and TRBJ2-5): KAGVTQTPRYLIKTRGQQVTLSCSPISGHRSVSWYQQTPGQGLQFLFEYFSETQRNKGNFPGRFSGRQFSNSRSEMNVSTLELGDSALYLCASSFRRSYPQETQYFGPGTRLLVL.

The chain links TRBV13 to TRBJ1-3, with D tentatively TRBD1 (6 bases). The CDR3 has 12 amino acids. V was cut by 3 bases and J by 15 bases, with 15 bases left in between. Per the germline V gene, CDR1 is PRHDT and CDR2 is FYEKMQ (reference sequence). The CDR3 DNA sequence: TGTGCCAGCAGCTTGCTGGGGTCAGGGGAATATTTT. Translation: CASSLLGSGEYF.

V is TRBV29-1 and J is TRBJ2-7, with 9 bases identical to TRBD2. CDR3 length: 13 amino acids. Per germline, CDR1 SQVTM and CDR2 ANQGSEA. V gave up 6 bases and J gave up 0 bases; unmatched junction bases: 3. DNA for the CDR3: TGCAGCGTCAGGACTAGCGACTCCTACGAGCAGTACTTC. This codes for CSVRTSDSYEQYF.

The chain couples TRBV28 to TRBJ2-1; 12 bases map to TRBD2. V shed 2 bases, J shed 3 bases, and the junction held 8 bases outside the gene matches. Per the germline V gene, CDR1 is MDHEN and CDR2 is SYDVKM. The CDR3 runs 18 residues. CDR3 sequence reads: CASSLNPGLAGYYNEQFF. CDR3 DNA: TGTGCCAGCAGTTTAAACCCCGGACTAGCGGGGTACTACAATGAGCAGTTCTTC.

This clone has just one count. The gene calls are TRBV27 and TRBJ2-5; 9 bases map to TRBD2. Trimming removed 2 bases from V and 5 bases from J; junction bases left unmatched: 6. The CDR3 sequence is 15 residues long. Germline CDR1 reads MNHEY; CDR2 reads SMNVEV (reference sequence). Here the CDR3 DNA reads TGTGCCAGCAGTTTAGCGGGACTAGCTGGGGAGACCCAGTACTTC. It specifies CASSLAGLAGETQYF.

This sequence joins TRBV7-6 and TRBJ2-6; 10 nucleotides match TRBD1. The length of the CDR3 is 18 residues. Per germline, CDR1 SGHVS and CDR2 FNYEAQ. V lost 1 base and J lost 3; bases outside the gene matches: 6. CDR3 nucleotides: TGTGCCAGCAGCTTAGGAGGGACAGGGGTAAATGGGGCCAACGTCCTGACTTTC. Protein sequence: CASSLGGTGVNGANVLTF.

The chain uses TRBV25-1 and TRBJ1-6; 7 nucleotides line up with TRBD1. Germline CDR1 MGHDK, CDR2 SYGVNS. The CDR3 contains 16 residues. The ends lost 2 bases at V and 8 bases at J; junction bases unmatched: 9. The CDR3 DNA reads TGTGCCAGCAGTGAAACCCGGACAGGATGGTATTCACCCCTCCACTTT. Translated, it gives CASSETRTGWYSPLHF.

The rearrangement links TRBV16 to TRBJ1-2; a possible D gene is TRBD1 (5 bases). Germline V CDR1 and CDR2: KGHSY, FQNENV. Trimming shortened V by 0 bases and J by 2 bases, and 13 bases separated the two germline ends. This CDR3 has 16 amino acids. The CDR3 DNA reads TGTGCCAGCAGCCAATCCCAGGGAATTGCCAACTATGGCTACACCTTC. This gives the protein CASSQSQGIANYGYTF.

The chain is built from TRBV5-1 and TRBJ2-5; TRBD2 matches at 8 bases. Germline V gene data show CDR1 as SGHRS and CDR2 as YFSETQ. After removal of 0 bases from V and 4 bases from J, the junction contained 8 bases not matched to a gene. This CDR3 region has 16 residues. The CDR3 nucleotides are TGCGCCAGCAGCTTGGCCGGGGGGGGGCGAGGAGAGACCCAGTACTTC. Its protein product is CASSLAGGGRGETQYF. Full variable domain (outside the CDR3, taken from reference TRBV5-1 and TRBJ2-5): KAGVTQTPRYLIKTRGQQVTLSCSPISGHRSVSWYQQTPGQGLQFLFEYFSETQRNKGNFPGRFSGRQFSNSRSEMNVSTLELGDSALYLCASSLAGGGRGETQYFGPGTRLLVL.

This chain connects TRBV15 to TRBJ2-7, with 14 bases fitting TRBD2. CDR1 is LNHNV and CDR2 is YYDKDF in the germline V gene (reference sequence). This CDR3 is built from 15 residues. J was trimmed by 2 bases and V by 5 bases; bases with no gene match: 2. The CDR3 DNA follows: TGTGCCACCAGCCCGGGACTAGCGGGGGCCTACGAGCAGTACTTC. The encoded protein is CATSPGLAGAYEQYF.

This clone is medium-sized. The chain links TRBV4-2 to TRBJ2-7, with a tentative D call TRBD2 (5 bases). Germline CDR1 and CDR2: LGHNA and YNFKEQ. V was cut by 0 bases and J by 2 bases, with 8 bases left in between. This CDR3 is built from 14 residues. CDR3 residues: CASSQERVTYEQYF. For the CDR3, the DNA is TGTGCCAGCAGCCAAGAGCGGGTAACCTACGAGCAGTACTTC.

J is TRBJ1-4 and V is TRBV7-9; a possible D gene is TRBD1 (6 bases). CDR1 SEHNR and CDR2 FQNEAQ come from the germline V gene (reference sequence). This CDR3 is 19 amino acids long. Deletions cut 3 bases from V and 5 bases from J, with 25 bases between. The CDR3 nucleotides read TGTGCCAGCAGCTTTAGAAGCGGGGGGCAAGGGCGTGCGAATGAAAAACTGTTTTTT. Protein product: CASSFRSGGQGRANEKLFF.

V is TRBV5-1 and J is TRBJ1-2; 9 bases match TRBD1. This CDR3 has 15 residues. V was pared by 6 bases and J by 0 bases, with 6 bases of the junction left unmatched. Per the germline V gene, CDR1 is SGHRS and CDR2 is YFSETQ. CDR3 sequence: CASKLQGATNYGYTF. Here the CDR3 DNA reads TGCGCCAGCAAGCTACAGGGGGCCACTAACTATGGCTACACCTTC. The full variable domain, rest sourced from reference TRBV5-1 and TRBJ1-2, is KAGVTQTPRYLIKTRGQQVTLSCSPISGHRSVSWYQQTPGQGLQFLFEYFSETQRNKGNFPGRFSGRQFSNSRSEMNVSTLELGDSALYLCASKLQGATNYGYTFGSGTRLTVV.